The sequence of this T cell receptor (beta chain) was determined in a study of cytomegalovirus exposure and HLA in healthy donors. Both 60 Vbeta primers and 13 Jbeta primers went into the PCR. Data came from immunoSEQ multiplex PCR; TCRdb stores just in-frame clones and leaves some out. Listed are approximately 110,000 clones; 6.8% falls within the top ten. Points from the study as a whole: Many donors shared some public TCRs, even though most TCR sequences were rare.

In germline, CDR1 is SQVTM, CDR2 ANQGSEA. This CDR3 has 11 residues. Between the trimmed V and J ends, which lost 7 bases and 1 base, there was a span of 7 bases. On this clone: Its cognate antigen is unknown.

The sequenced sample consisted of PBMCs. The source of this sequence is a man aged 40-55 years in good health and CMV-seropositive. The chain uses TRBV29-1 and TRBJ1-1, with unresolved D. CDR3 sequence reads: CSGIENTEAFF. Written as DNA, the CDR3 is TGCAGCGGTATAGAGAACACTGAAGCTTTCTTT.